One and the same sample provided the 3 T cell receptor beta chains below, sequenced in a study of cytomegalovirus exposure and HLA in healthy donors. Amplification used 60 Vbeta primers and 13 Jbeta primers. The assay was immunoSEQ multiplex PCR, and TCRdb's table has in-frame clones only and misses some. The sample consists of roughly 130,000 clones, approximately 85% of them appearing once. The specimen sequenced was PBMCs. These receptor sequences come from a male donor in good health and CMV-seropositive.

The chain employs TRBV4-1 and TRBJ1-1; D gene ambiguous. Trimming left V 4 bases short and J 7 bases short, with 13 bases between. Germline CDR1 MGHRA, CDR2 YSYEKL. CDR3 size: 13 residues. DNA for the CDR3: TGCGCCAGCAGCCCCATCCAAGGAGTTGAAGCTTTCTTT. Protein product: CASSPIQGVEAFF.

The chain carries TRBV7-2 and TRBJ1-1; 7 bases match TRBD1. The V gene end was trimmed by 5 bases and the J gene end by 0 bases; junction bases not matched to a gene: 3. The CDR3 length is 14 residues. Germline loops: CDR1 SGHTA, CDR2 FQGNSA. As DNA, the CDR3 is TGTGCCAGCAGCCTGGGACAGCTGAACACTGAAGCTTTCTTT. Encoded protein: CASSLGQLNTEAFF. Looking up the rest from reference TRBV7-2 and TRBJ1-1 gives the full variable domain: GAGVSQSPSNKVTEKGKDVELRCDPISGHTALYWYRQSLGQGLEFLIYFQGNSAPDKSGLPSDRFSAERTGGSVSTLTIQRTQQEDSAVYLCASSLGQLNTEAFFGQGTRLTVV.

V usage is TRBV27 and J usage is TRBJ2-2; 7 nucleotides line up with TRBD2. The V and J ends lost 0 bases and 7 bases, in that order; junction bases with no gene match: 5. Germline V gene sequence: CDR1 MNHEY, CDR2 SMNVEV (reference sequence). This CDR3 is built from 15 residues. The CDR3 DNA sequence: TGTGCCAGCAGTTTATCCAGGGAGGGGTACGGGGAGCTGTTTTTT. This gives the protein CASSLSREGYGELFF.